These 18 T cell receptor beta chains share one sample of origin, sequenced in a study of Tregs in tolerant kidney transplant recipients. Repertoires were generated with immunoSEQ multiplex PCR, while TCRdb's copy carries only in-frame clones and drops some. Altogether about 78,000 clones are present, around 90% being singletons, with the ten largest covering approximately 0.37%. The source material was Tregs from blood, sampled before the transplant. Receptor source: a human donor who received a combined kidney and bone marrow transplant.

The gene calls are TRBV4-2 and TRBJ1-5; TRBD1 might be the D (5 bases). The CDR3 is 15 residues long. V lost 0 bases and J lost 5, with 11 bases in between. In germline, CDR1 is LGHNA, CDR2 YNFKEQ. CDR3: CASSQEQGKYQPQHF. In nucleotides, the CDR3 is TGTGCCAGCAGCCAAGAGCAGGGAAAATATCAGCCCCAGCATTTT.

The CDR3 DNA reads TGCGCCAGCAGCCCCGACTCAACTAATGAAAAACTGTTTTTT. Translating gives CASSPDSTNEKLFF. V is TRBV5-1 and J is TRBJ1-4; D remains unclear. This CDR3 contains 14 residues. The germline V gene encodes CDR1 SGHRS and CDR2 YFSETQ. V lost 4 bases to trimming and J lost 0 bases, with 7 bases between them.

V and J are TRBV30 and TRBJ2-5; 14 bases are shared with TRBD2. CDR1 and CDR2 (germline): GTSNPN, SVGIG (reference sequence). The CDR3 totals 16 residues. Germline trimming cut 1 base from V and 5 bases from J; bases unmatched to any gene: 6. The CDR3 DNA reads TGTGCCTGGAGTGCGGGACTAGCGGGAGTCTGGGAGACCCAGTACTTC. Protein product: CAWSAGLAGVWETQYF. The full variable domain, completed using reference TRBV30 and TRBJ2-5, is SQTIHQWPATLVQPVGSPLSLECTVEGTSNPNLYWYRQAAGRGLQLLFYSVGIGQISSEVPQNLSASRPQDRQFILSSKKLLLSDSGFYLCAWSAGLAGVWETQYFGPGTRLLVL.

The chain uses TRBV18 and TRBJ2-3; tentative D call: TRBD1 (5 bases). V lost 6 bases and J 2 bases, leaving 12 bases between the germline ends. The CDR3 contains 14 residues. Germline V CDR1 and CDR2: KGHSH, LQKENI. The CDR3 loop is CASSSTVNTDTQYF. As DNA, the CDR3 is TGTGCCAGCTCGTCGACAGTTAACACAGATACGCAGTATTTT.

The chain links TRBV9 to TRBJ2-5; the match to TRBD2 covers 8 bases. Germline V gene data show CDR1 as SGDLS and CDR2 as YYNGEE. V shed 4 bases and J 4 bases; nucleotides not matched to a gene: 18. This CDR3 contains 18 residues. In DNA, the CDR3 is TGTGCCAGCAGCCCCGGACTAGCCCTCCAAGCTCGGGGAGAGACCCAGTACTTC. Its protein product is CASSPGLALQARGETQYF.

CDR3 residues: CASSLSSNQPQHF. The CDR3 region has the DNA TGTGCCAGCAGTCTGTCTAGCAATCAGCCCCAGCATTTT. The chain carries TRBV6-5 and TRBJ1-5; no reliable D call. From germline, CDR1 is MNHEY and CDR2 SVGAGI. The V and J ends lost 5 bases and 0 bases respectively, with 5 bases between them. The CDR3 has 13 amino acids.

The chain recombines TRBV7-3 with TRBJ2-3; 7 nucleotides match TRBD2. V lost 3 bases to trimming and J lost 2 bases; unmatched junction nucleotides: 5. The germline V gene has CDR1 SGHTA and CDR2 FQGTGA. The CDR3 loop spans 15 amino acids. This CDR3 reads CASSFGGGITDTQYF. The CDR3 coding sequence is TGTGCCAGCAGCTTTGGGGGAGGGATCACAGATACGCAGTATTTT.

The chain joins TRBV10-1 to TRBJ2-3, with D unclear. The V and J ends lost 8 bases and 7 bases respectively, with 13 bases between them. The CDR3 length is 12 residues. Germline assignment: CDR1 WNHNN and CDR2 SYGVQD (reference sequence). The CDR3 DNA follows: TGCGCCAGCGGGTTCAATTGGAATACGCAGTATTTT. It translates to CASGFNWNTQYF.

The chain has TRBV7-9 and TRBJ2-7; TRBD1 aligns across 7 bases. After removal of 5 bases from V and 3 bases from J, the junction contained 10 bases not matched to a gene. The CDR3 is 15 amino acids. Germline V gene sequence: CDR1 SEHNR, CDR2 FQNEAQ (reference sequence). The CDR3 DNA reads as TGTGCCAGCAGCCGCCACCGGGACAGCAACTACGAGCAGTACTTC. Translation: CASSRHRDSNYEQYF.

The chain carries TRBV29-1 and TRBJ2-7; 7 positions match TRBD2. Germline CDR1 reads SQVTM; CDR2 reads ANQGSEA. V lost 6 bases and J lost 6; bases outside the gene matches: 8. This CDR3 is 12 amino acids long. DNA of the CDR3: TGCAGCGTCCTGCGGGGGTTCGGCGAGCAGTACTTC. Amino acid sequence: CSVLRGFGEQYF.

This chain connects TRBV27 to TRBJ2-1, with TRBD2 matching 14 bases. This CDR3 has 15 amino acids. Trimming cost V 3 bases and J 9 bases; bases outside gene matches: 4. Germline loops: CDR1 MNHEY, CDR2 SMNVEV (reference sequence). CDR3 sequence reads: CASSFGLAGGSEQFF. The CDR3 DNA reads TGTGCCAGCAGTTTTGGACTAGCGGGAGGCAGTGAGCAGTTCTTC.

The rearrangement joins TRBV14 to TRBJ2-5; D is perhaps TRBD1 (6 bases). The CDR3 runs to 16 residues. In germline, CDR1 is SGHDN, CDR2 FVKESK. V lost 0 bases and J lost 3, with 14 bases in between. The CDR3 loop reads CASSQDVGRGEETQYF. The CDR3 DNA reads as TGTGCCAGCAGCCAAGATGTGGGCAGGGGAGAAGAGACCCAGTACTTC.

CDR3 bases: TGTGCCAGCAGCCAGCTCGGCGCAGGGGGGAGAGATACGCAGTATTTT. This codes for CASSQLGAGGRDTQYF. J is TRBJ2-3 and V is TRBV14; D might be TRBD1 (7 bases). Trimming left V 3 bases short and J 5 bases short, with 18 bases between. The CDR3 sequence is 16 residues long. Germline V gives CDR1 SGHDN, CDR2 FVKESK.

The J gene is TRBJ2-5, the V gene TRBV6-5; 7 bases align to TRBD1. The CDR3 is made up of 13 amino acids. Germline CDR1 and CDR2: MNHEY and SVGAGI. V dropped 6 bases and J dropped 6; count of bases not matched to a gene: 7. In DNA form, the CDR3 reads TGTGCCAGCAGCTTCGACAGGGTTCAGACCCAGTACTTC. Its protein is CASSFDRVQTQYF.

This clone was picked up one time. The J gene is TRBJ2-7, the V gene TRBV4-1; 14 bases agree with TRBD2. Trimming removed 6 bases from V and 7 bases from J; junction bases left unmatched: 11. CDR1 is MGHRA and CDR2 is YSYEKL in the germline V gene. The CDR3 runs 16 residues. The CDR3 is CASRPTGLAGVGEQYF. The CDR3 DNA reads TGCGCCAGCAGGCCCACGGGACTAGCGGGAGTAGGTGAGCAGTACTTC.

J is TRBJ2-3 and V is TRBV28; possibly TRBD1 for D (5 bases). Germline assignment: CDR1 MDHEN and CDR2 SYDVKM. V was clipped by 8 bases and J by 1 base, with 7 bases between them. There are 12 residues in the CDR3. The CDR3 protein is CASVGGTDTQYF. CDR3 nucleotides: TGTGCCAGCGTAGGGGGCACAGATACGCAGTATTTT.

The V gene is TRBV28, the J gene TRBJ2-7; 13 positions agree with TRBD2. Looked up from germline, CDR1 is MDHEN and CDR2 is SYDVKM. The CDR3 sequence is 16 residues long. V gave up 4 bases and J gave up 3 bases; unmatched junction bases: 6. CDR3: CASSSPGTSGNYEQYF. As DNA, the CDR3 is TGTGCCAGCAGTTCCCCGGGGACTAGCGGGAACTACGAGCAGTACTTC.

The chain links TRBV5-1 to TRBJ2-3; D may be TRBD1 (7 bases). The germline V and J ends were trimmed by 2 bases and 0 bases, with 10 bases remaining between them. This CDR3 comprises 15 residues. The V gene's germline CDR1 is SGHRS and CDR2 YFSETQ. The CDR3 sequence: CASSFSGGSTDTQYF. The CDR3 DNA follows: TGCGCCAGCAGCTTCTCAGGGGGGAGCACAGATACGCAGTATTTT.